The clone carrying this T cell receptor beta chain was detected a few times. Its matching antigen is unknown. Together with a sample-barcoded 5' primer, a J-beta primer mix was included in a second PCR lasting roughly 7 to 11 cycles. In TCRdb, the 5' RACE reads were re-called with MiXCR into one record per CDR3 protein. Found here are roughly 800,000 distinct CDR3 sequences, around 24% of them singletons; the top ten hold under 3%. These data are taken from a study of blood T cells in healthy people across ages. Study-wide points: Age brought a roughly linear fall in TCR beta diversity measured per million T cells.

The data were also submitted as part of a second study, on T cells of mothers and their children. According to that study: Thymic selection molds TCR recombination products alike in related and unrelated pairs.

This clonotype originated in a boy under 18 in good health. Sequenced sample: blood.

CDR3 region: CAIRRSDSYEQYF. The CDR3 bases are TGTGCCATACGACGGTCGGACTCCTACGAGCAGTACTTC. The chain links TRBV10-3 to TRBJ2-5; D is unclear. The J call may be mistaken, given a closer DNA end match to TRBJ2-7. The CDR3 covers 13 residues. Germline V gene sequence: CDR1 ENHRY, CDR2 SYGVKD.